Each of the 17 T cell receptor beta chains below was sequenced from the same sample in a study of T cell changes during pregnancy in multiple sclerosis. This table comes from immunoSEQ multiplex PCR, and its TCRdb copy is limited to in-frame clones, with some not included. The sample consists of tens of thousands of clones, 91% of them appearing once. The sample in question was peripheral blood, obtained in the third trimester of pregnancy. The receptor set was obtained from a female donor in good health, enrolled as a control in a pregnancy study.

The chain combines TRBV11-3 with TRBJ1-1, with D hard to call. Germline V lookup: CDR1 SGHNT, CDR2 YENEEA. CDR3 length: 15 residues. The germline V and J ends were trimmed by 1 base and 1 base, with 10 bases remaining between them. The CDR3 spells CASSLGGEGNTEAFF. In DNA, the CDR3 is TGTGCCAGCAGCTTAGGAGGAGAGGGGAACACTGAAGCTTTCTTT. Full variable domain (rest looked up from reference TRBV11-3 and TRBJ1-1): EAGVVQSPRYKIIEKKQPVAFWCNPISGHNTLYWYLQNLGQGPELLIRYENEEAVDDSQLPKDRFSAERLKGVDSTLKIQPAELGDSAVYLCASSLGGEGNTEAFFGQGTRLTVV.

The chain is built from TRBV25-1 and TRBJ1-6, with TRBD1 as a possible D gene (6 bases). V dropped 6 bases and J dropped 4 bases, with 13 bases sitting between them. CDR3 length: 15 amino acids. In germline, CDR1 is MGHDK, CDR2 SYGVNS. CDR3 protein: CASSELQGYNSPLHF. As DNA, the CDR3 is TGTGCCAGCAGCGAGCTGCAGGGGTATAATTCACCCCTCCACTTT.

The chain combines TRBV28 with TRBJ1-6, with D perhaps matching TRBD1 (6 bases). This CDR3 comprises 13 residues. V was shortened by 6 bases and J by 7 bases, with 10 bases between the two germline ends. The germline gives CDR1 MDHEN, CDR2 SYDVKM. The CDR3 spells CASREQGNSPLHF. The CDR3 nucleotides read TGTGCCAGCAGAGAACAGGGAAATTCACCCCTCCACTTT.

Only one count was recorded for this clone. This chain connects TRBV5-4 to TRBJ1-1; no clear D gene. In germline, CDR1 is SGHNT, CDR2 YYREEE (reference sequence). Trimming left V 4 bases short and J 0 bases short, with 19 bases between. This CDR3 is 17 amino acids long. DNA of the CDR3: TGTGCCAGCAGCGCAGGTGGCCCGAGCGGAATGAACACTGAAGCTTTCTTT. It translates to CASSAGGPSGMNTEAFF.

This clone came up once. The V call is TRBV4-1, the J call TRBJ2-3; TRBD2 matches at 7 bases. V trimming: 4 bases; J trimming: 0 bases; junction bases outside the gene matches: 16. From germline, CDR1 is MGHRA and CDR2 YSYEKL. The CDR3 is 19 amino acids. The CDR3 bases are TGCGCCAGCAGCCTAGGCGGAGGTCTCGGGAGGCCAAGCACAGATACGCAGTATTTT. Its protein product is CASSLGGGLGRPSTDTQYF.

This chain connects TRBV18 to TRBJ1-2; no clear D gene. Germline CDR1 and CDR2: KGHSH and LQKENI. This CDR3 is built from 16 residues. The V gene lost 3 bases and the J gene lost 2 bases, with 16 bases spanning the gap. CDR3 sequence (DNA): TGTGCCAGCTCACCTCCGGAGGGCCGGATAAACTATGGCTACACCTTC. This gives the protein CASSPPEGRINYGYTF.

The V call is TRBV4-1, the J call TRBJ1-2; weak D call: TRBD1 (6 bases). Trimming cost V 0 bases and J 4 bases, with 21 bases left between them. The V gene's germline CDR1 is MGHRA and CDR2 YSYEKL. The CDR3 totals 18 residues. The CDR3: CASSQDGGAKLSSYGYTF. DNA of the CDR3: TGCGCCAGCAGCCAAGATGGGGGGGCCAAGCTTTCCTCCTATGGCTACACCTTC.

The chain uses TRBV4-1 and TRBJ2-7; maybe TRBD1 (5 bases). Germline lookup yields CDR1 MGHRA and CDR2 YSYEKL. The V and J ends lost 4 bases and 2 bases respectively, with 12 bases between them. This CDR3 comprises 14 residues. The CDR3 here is CASSLGAVPYEQYF. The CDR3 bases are TGCGCCAGCAGCCTTGGGGCAGTCCCCTACGAGCAGTACTTC.

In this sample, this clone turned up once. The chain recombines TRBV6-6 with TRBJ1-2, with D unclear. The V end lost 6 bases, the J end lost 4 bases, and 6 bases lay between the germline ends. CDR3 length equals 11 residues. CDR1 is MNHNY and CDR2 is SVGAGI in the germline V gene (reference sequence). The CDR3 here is CASRQIYGYTF. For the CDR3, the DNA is TGTGCCAGCAGACAGATCTATGGCTACACCTTC.

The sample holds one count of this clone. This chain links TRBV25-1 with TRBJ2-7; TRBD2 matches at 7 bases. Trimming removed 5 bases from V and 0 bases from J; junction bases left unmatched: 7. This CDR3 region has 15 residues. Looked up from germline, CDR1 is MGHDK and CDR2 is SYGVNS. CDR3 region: CASSRHSGLSYEQYF. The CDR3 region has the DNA TGTGCCAGCAGTAGACATAGCGGGCTCTCCTACGAGCAGTACTTC.

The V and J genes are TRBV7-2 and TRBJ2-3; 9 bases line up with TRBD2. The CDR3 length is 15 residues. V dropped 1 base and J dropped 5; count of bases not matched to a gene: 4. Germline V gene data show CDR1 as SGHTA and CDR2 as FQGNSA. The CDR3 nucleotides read TGTGCCAGCAGCTTAGTCGCGGGAGGGAGAGATACGCAGTATTTT. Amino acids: CASSLVAGGRDTQYF.

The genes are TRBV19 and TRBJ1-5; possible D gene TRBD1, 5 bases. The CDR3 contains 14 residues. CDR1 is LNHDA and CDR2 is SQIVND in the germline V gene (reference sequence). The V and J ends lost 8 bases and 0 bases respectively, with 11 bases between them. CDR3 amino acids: CASRDFFSNQPQHF. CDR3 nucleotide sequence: TGTGCCAGTCGGGACTTTTTTAGCAATCAGCCCCAGCATTTT.

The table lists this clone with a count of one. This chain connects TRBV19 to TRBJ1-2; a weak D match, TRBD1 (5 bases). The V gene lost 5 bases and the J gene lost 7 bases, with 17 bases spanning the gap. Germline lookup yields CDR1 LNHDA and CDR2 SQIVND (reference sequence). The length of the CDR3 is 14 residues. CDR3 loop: CASSSQTVLGGYTF. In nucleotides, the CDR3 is TGTGCCAGTAGTTCACAGACAGTCTTGGGTGGCTACACCTTC.

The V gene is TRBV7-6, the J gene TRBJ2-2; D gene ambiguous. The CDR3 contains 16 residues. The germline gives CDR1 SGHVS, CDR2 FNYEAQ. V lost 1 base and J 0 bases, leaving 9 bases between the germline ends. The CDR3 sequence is CASSLEVQANTGELFF. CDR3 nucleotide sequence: TGTGCCAGCAGCTTAGAGGTTCAGGCGAACACCGGGGAGCTGTTTTTT. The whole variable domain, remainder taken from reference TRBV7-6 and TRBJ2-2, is GAGVSQSPRYKVTKRGQDVALRCDPISGHVSLYWYRQALGQGPEFLTYFNYEAQQDKSGLPNDRFSAERPEGSISTLTIQRTEQRDSAMYRCASSLEVQANTGELFFGEGSRLTVL.

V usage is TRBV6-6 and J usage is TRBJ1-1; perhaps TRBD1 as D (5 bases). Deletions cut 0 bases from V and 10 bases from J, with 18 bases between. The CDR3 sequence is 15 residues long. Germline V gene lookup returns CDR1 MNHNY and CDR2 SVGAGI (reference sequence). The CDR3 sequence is CASSYSSGARVVAFF. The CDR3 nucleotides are TGTGCCAGCAGTTACTCGAGCGGGGCCAGAGTTGTAGCTTTCTTT.

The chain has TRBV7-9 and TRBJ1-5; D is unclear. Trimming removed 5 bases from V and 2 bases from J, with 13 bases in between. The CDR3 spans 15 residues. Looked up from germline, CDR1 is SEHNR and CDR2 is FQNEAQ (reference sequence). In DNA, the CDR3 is TGTGCCAGCAGCCCGCCGGGAGGTGGCAATCAGCCCCAGCATTTT. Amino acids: CASSPPGGGNQPQHF. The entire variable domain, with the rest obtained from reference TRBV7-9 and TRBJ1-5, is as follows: DTGVSQNPRHKITKRGQNVTFRCDPISEHNRLYWYRQTLGQGPEFLTYFQNEAQLEKSRLLSDRFSAERPKGSFSTLEIQRTEQGDSAMYLCASSPPGGGNQPQHFGDGTRLSIL.

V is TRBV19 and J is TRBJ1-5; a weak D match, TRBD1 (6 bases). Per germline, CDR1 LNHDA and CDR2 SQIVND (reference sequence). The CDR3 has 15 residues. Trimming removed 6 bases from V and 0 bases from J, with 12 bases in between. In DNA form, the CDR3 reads TGTGCCAGTAGACCCAGGGGATTTAGCAATCAGCCCCAGCATTTT. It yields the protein CASRPRGFSNQPQHF.